This TCR beta chain derives from a study of patients and donors after allogeneic stem cell transplantation. MiXCR, run by TCRdb on the RT-PCR reads, gives a single entry per CDR3 protein. This table has about 1,800 distinct CDR3 sequences, 14% appearing once. This CDR3 has 16 residues. V dropped 0 bases and J dropped 1; count of bases not matched to a gene: 1. Germline V gene data show CDR1 as MNHEY and CDR2 as SVGAGI. The chain employs TRBV6-5 and TRBJ2-5; TRBD2 matches at 11 bases. Sequenced sample: blood, either unsorted or a sorted T cell fraction (not recorded which). This clonotype originated in a human donor who was either an allogeneic HSCT recipient or a stem cell or donor lymphocyte infusion donor (not recorded which). It is not recorded whose cells these are; they may come from a transplant donor. The CDR3 sequence: CASSYSTSGVQETQYF. Written as DNA, the CDR3 is TGTGCCAGCAGTTACTCGACTAGCGGGGTCCAAGAGACCCAGTACTTC.